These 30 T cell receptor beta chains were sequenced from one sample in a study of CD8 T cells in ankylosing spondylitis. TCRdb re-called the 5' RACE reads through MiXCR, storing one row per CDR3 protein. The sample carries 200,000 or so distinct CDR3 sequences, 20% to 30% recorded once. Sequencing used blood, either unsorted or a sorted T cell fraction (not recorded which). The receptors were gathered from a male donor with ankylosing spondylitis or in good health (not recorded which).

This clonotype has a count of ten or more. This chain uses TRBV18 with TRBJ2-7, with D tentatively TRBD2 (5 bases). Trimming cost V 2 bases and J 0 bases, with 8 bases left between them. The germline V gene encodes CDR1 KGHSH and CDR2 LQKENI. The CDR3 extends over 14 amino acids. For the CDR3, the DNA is TGTGCCAGCTCACCAGTCCGGGACTCCTACGAGCAGTACTTC. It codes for CASSPVRDSYEQYF.

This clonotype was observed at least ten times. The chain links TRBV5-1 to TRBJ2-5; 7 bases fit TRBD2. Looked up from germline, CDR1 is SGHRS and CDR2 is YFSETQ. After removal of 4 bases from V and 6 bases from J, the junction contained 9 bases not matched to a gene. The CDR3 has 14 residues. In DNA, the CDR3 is TGCGCCAGCAGCGGCGCGGGAGTCATGCAGACCCAGTACTTC. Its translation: CASSGAGVMQTQYF. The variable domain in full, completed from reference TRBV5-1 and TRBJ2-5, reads KAGVTQTPRYLIKTRGQQVTLSCSPISGHRSVSWYQQTPGQGLQFLFEYFSETQRNKGNFPGRFSGRQFSNSRSEMNVSTLELGDSALYLCASSGAGVMQTQYFGPGTRLLVL.

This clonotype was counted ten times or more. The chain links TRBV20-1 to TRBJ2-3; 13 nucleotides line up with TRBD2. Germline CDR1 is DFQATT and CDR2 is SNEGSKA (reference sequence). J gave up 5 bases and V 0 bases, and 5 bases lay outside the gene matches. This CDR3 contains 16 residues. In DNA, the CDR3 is TGCAGTGCTAGAGAGGGACTAGCGGGACGGGGAGATACGCAGTATTTT. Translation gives CSAREGLAGRGDTQYF.

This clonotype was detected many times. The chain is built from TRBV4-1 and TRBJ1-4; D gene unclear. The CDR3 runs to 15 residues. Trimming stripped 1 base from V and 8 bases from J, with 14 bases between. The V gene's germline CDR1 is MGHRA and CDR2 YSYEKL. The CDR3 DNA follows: TGCGCCAGCAGCCAAGGCCCCAAGGATGTGGAAAAACTGTTTTTT. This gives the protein CASSQGPKDVEKLFF.

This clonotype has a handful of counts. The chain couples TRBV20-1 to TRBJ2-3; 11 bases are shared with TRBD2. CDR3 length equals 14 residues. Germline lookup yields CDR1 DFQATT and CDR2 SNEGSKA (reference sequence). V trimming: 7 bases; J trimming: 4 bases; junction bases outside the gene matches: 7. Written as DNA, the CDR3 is TGCAGTGAAACACTAGCGGGAGTGGCAGATACGCAGTATTTT. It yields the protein CSETLAGVADTQYF.

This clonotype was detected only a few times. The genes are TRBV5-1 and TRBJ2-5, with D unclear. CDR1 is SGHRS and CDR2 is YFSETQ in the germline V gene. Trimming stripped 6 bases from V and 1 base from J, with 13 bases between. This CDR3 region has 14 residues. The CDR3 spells CASNPDALQETQYF. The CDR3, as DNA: TGCGCCAGCAACCCGGACGCGCTCCAAGAGACCCAGTACTTC.

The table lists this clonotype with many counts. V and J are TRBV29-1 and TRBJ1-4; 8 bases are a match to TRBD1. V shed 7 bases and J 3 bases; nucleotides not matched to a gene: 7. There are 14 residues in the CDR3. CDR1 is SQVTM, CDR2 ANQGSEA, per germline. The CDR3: CSAGGQGSNEKLFF. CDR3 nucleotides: TGCAGCGCGGGCGGACAGGGATCTAATGAAAAACTGTTTTTT.

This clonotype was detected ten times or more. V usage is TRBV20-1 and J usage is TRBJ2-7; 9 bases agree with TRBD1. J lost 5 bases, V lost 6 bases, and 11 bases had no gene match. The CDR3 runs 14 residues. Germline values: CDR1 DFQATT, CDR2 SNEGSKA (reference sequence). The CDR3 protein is CSATNRGLMNEQYF. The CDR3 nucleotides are TGCAGTGCCACTAACAGGGGGCTGATGAACGAGCAGTACTTC.

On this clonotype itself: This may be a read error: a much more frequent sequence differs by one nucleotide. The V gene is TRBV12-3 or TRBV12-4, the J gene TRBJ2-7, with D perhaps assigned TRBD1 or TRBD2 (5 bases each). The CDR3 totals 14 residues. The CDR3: CASRIRDGPYVQYF. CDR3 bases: TGTGCCAGCAGGATTAGGGACGGTCCCTACGTGCAGTACTTC.

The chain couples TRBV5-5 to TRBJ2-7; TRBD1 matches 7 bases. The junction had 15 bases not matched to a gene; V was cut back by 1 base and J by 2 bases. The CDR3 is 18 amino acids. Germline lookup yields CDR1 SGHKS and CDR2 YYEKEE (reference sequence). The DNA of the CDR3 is TGTGCCAGCAGCTTGATAGTCCAGGGGGTGATCCTAACCTACGAGCAGTACTTC. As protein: CASSLIVQGVILTYEQYF.

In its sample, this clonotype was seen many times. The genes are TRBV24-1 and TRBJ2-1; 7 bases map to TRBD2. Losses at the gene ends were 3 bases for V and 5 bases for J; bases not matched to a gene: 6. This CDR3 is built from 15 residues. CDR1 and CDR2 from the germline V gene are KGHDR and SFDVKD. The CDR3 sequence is CATSDETSLNNEQFF. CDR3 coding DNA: TGTGCCACCAGTGATGAGACTAGCCTCAACAATGAGCAGTTCTTC.

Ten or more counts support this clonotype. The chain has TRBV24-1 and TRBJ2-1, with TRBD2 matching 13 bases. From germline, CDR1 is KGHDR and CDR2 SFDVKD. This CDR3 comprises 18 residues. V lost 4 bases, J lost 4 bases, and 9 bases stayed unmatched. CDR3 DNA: TGTGCCACCAGTGAGACTAGCGGGAGGACCCGGGGTTACAATGAGCAGTTCTTC. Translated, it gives CATSETSGRTRGYNEQFF.

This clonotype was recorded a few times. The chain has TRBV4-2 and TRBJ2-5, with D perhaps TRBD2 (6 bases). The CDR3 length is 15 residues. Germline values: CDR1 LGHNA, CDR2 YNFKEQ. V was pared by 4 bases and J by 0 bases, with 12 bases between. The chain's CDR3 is CASSPEAGNQETQYF. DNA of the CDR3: TGTGCCAGCAGCCCGGAAGCGGGCAACCAAGAGACCCAGTACTTC.

The CDR3 reads CSAMSSGRKAETQYF. The CDR3 DNA reads as TGCAGTGCTATGTCTAGCGGGAGGAAAGCGGAGACCCAGTACTTC. The V gene is TRBV20-1, the J gene TRBJ2-5, with 11 positions matching TRBD2. The CDR3 has 15 residues. From germline, CDR1 is DFQATT and CDR2 SNEGSKA (reference sequence). After removal of 4 bases from V and 5 bases from J, the junction contained 9 bases not matched to a gene.

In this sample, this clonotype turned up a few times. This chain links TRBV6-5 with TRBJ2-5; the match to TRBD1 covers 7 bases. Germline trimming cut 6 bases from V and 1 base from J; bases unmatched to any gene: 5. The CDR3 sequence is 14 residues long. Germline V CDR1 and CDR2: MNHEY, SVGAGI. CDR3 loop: CASRLRQGQETQYF. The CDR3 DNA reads TGTGCCAGCAGGTTAAGACAGGGCCAAGAGACCCAGTACTTC.

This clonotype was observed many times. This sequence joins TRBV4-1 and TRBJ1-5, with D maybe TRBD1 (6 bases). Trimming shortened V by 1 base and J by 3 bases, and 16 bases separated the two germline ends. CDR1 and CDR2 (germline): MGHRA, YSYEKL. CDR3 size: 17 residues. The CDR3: CASSQGGGVKNNQPQHF. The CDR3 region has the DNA TGCGCCAGCAGCCAAGGGGGGGGCGTTAAGAACAATCAGCCCCAGCATTTT.

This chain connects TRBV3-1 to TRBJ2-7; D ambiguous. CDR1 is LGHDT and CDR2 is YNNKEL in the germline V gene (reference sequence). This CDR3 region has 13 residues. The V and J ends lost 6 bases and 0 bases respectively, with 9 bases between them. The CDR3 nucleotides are TGTGCCAGCAGGCCCGATAGCTCCTACGAGCAGTACTTC. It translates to CASRPDSSYEQYF.

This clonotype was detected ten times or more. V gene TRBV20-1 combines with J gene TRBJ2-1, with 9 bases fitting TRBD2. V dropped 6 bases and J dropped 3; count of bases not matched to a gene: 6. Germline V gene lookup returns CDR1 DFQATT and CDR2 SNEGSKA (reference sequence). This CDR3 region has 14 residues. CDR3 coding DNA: TGCAGTGCCCCTCCTAGCGGGATCTACAATGAGCAGTTCTTC. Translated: CSAPPSGIYNEQFF.

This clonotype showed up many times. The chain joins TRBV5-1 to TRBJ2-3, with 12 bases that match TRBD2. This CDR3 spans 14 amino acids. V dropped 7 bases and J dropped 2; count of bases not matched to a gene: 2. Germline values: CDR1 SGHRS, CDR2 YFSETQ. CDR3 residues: CASASGGVTDTQYF. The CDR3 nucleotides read TGCGCCAGCGCTAGCGGGGGGGTCACAGATACGCAGTATTTT. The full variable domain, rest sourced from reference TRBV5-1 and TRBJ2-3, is KAGVTQTPRYLIKTRGQQVTLSCSPISGHRSVSWYQQTPGQGLQFLFEYFSETQRNKGNFPGRFSGRQFSNSRSEMNVSTLELGDSALYLCASASGGVTDTQYFGPGTRLTVL.

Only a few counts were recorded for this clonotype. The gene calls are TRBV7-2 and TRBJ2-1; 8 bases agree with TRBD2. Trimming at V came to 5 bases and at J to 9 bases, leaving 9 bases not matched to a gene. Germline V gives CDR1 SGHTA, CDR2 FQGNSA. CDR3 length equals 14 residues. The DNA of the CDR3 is TGTGCCAGCAGCCGGGGGGGGGCTAGCGGTGAGCAGTTCTTC. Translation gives CASSRGGASGEQFF.

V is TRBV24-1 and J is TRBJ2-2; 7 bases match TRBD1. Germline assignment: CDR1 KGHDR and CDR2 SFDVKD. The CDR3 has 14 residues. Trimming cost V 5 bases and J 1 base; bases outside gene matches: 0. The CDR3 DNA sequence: TGTGCCACCAGTGGGGACAGGAACACCGGGGAGCTGTTTTTT. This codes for CATSGDRNTGELFF.

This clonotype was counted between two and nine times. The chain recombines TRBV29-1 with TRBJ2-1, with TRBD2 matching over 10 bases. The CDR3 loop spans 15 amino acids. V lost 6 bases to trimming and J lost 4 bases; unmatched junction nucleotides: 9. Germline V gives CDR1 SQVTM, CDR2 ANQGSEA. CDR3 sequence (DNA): TGCAGCGTCCCAGCGGGGGGGAGGATATACAATGAGCAGTTCTTC. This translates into CSVPAGGRIYNEQFF.

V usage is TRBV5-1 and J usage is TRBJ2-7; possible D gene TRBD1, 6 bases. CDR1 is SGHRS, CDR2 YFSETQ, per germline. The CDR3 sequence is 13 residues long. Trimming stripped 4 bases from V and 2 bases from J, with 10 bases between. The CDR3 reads CASSGGQAYEQYF. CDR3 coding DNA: TGCGCCAGCAGCGGGGGACAAGCCTACGAGCAGTACTTC.

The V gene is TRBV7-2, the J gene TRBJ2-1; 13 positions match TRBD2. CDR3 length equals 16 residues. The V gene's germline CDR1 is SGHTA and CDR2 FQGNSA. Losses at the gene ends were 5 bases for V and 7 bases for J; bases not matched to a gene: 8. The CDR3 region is CASSAQLAGGGNEQFF. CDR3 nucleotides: TGTGCCAGCAGCGCGCAACTAGCGGGAGGGGGGAATGAGCAGTTCTTC.

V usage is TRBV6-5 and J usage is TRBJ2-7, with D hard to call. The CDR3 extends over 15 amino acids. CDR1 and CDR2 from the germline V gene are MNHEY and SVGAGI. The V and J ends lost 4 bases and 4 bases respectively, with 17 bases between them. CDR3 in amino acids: CASSSPKGLVYEQYF. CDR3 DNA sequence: TGTGCCAGCAGTTCCCCAAAGGGTTTGGTGTACGAGCAGTACTTC.

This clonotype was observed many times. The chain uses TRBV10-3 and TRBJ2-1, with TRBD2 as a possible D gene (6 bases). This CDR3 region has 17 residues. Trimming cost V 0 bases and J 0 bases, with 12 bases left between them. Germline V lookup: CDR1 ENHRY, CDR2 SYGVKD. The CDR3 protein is CAISESGSGSSYNEQFF. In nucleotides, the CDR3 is TGTGCCATCAGTGAGTCGGGTAGCGGTAGCTCCTACAATGAGCAGTTCTTC.

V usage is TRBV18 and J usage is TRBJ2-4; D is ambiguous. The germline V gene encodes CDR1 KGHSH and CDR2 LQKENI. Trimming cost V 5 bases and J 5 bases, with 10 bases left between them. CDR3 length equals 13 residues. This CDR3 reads CASSAPGENIQYF. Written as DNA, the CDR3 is TGTGCCAGCTCAGCCCCAGGTGAAAACATTCAGTACTTC.

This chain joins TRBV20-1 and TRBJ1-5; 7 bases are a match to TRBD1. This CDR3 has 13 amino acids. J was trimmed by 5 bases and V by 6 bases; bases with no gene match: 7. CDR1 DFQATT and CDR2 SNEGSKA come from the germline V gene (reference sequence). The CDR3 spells CSAGQAADQPQHF. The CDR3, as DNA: TGCAGTGCCGGACAGGCCGCGGATCAGCCCCAGCATTTT.

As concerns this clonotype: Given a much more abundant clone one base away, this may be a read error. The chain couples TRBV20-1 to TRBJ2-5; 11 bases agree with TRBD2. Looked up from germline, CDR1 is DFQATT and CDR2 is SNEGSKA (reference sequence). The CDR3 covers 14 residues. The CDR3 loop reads CSAIRSLAGEIQYF. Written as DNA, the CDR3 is TGCAGTGCTATTAGGTCACTAGCGGGAGAGATCCAGTACTTC.

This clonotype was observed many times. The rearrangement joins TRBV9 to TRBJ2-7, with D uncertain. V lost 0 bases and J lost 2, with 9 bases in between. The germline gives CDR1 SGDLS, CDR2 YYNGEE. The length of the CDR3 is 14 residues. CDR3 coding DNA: TGTGCCAGCAGCGTAGATTCAGGTACCTACGAGCAGTACTTC. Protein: CASSVDSGTYEQYF.